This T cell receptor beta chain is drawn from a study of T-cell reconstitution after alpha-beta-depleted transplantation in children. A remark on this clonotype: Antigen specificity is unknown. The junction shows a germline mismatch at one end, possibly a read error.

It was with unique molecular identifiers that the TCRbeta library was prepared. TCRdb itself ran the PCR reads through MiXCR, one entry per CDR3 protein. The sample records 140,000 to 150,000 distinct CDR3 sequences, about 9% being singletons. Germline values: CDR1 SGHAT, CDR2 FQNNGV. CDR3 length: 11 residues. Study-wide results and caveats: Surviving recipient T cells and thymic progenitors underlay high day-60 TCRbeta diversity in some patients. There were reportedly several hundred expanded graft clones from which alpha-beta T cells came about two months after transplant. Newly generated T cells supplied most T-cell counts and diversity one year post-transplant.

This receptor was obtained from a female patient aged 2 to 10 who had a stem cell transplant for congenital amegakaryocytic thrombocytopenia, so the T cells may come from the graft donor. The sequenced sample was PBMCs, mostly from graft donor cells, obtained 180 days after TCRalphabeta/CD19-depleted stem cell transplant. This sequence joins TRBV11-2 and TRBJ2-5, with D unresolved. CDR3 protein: CVSSLSETQYF. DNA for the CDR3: TGTGTCAGCAGCCTCTCAGAGACCCAGTACTTC.